Below are 14 T cell receptor beta chains sequenced from a single sample in a study of blood T cell repertoires in COVID-19. The data were produced by immunoSEQ multiplex PCR, yet TCRdb's version contains in-frame clones alone and is incomplete. The sample includes under 300,000 clones, roughly 90% of them seen just once. Sequencing input: peripheral blood. The receptors were gathered from a man between 50 and 59 years old with acute or convalescent COVID-19.

The chain employs TRBV6-6 and TRBJ2-1, with no clear D. The V end was cut by 0 bases, the J end by 7 bases, with 13 bases between. CDR3 length equals 15 residues. Looked up from germline, CDR1 is MNHNY and CDR2 is SVGAGI (reference sequence). This chain's CDR3 is CASSYSRLVVNEQFF. In nucleotides, the CDR3 is TGTGCCAGCAGTTACTCTCGCCTAGTCGTGAATGAGCAGTTCTTC.

The chain is built from TRBV12-3 or TRBV12-4 and TRBJ2-3; D unresolved. Trimming stripped 5 bases from V and 4 bases from J, with 10 bases between. The CDR3 spans 13 residues. CDR3 sequence (DNA): TGTGCCAGCAGTCCGCAGGTAGCAGATACGCAGTATTTT. Amino acid sequence: CASSPQVADTQYF.

The rearrangement uses TRBV18 and TRBJ1-3; 7 bases fit TRBD1. The CDR3 consists of 12 residues. Germline CDR1 KGHSH, CDR2 LQKENI. Germline trimming cut 6 bases from V and 7 bases from J; bases unmatched to any gene: 3. The chain's CDR3 is CASSPRGNTIYF. The DNA of the CDR3 is TGTGCCAGCTCTCCCAGGGGGAACACCATATATTTT.

This chain links TRBV5-8 with TRBJ2-7; D perhaps matches TRBD1 (6 bases). The CDR3 is 13 amino acids. The germline CDR1 and CDR2 sequences are SGHTS and YDEGEE. V shed 4 bases and J shed 7 bases, with 15 bases lying between them. The chain's CDR3 is CASSTRGEGEQYF. CDR3 sequence (DNA): TGTGCCAGCAGCACCAGGGGTGAGGGAGAGCAGTACTTC.

The chain uses TRBV5-8 and TRBJ1-1, with TRBD1 identical over 11 bases. Germline CDR1 is SGHTS and CDR2 is YDEGEE. V trimming: 7 bases; J trimming: 3 bases; junction bases outside the gene matches: 14. The CDR3 has 17 amino acids. CDR3 DNA sequence: TGTGCCAGCGGAAGGGACCGGGACAGGGGGGTCTACACTGAAGCTTTCTTT. Translation gives CASGRDRDRGVYTEAFF. Full variable domain (outside the CDR3, taken from reference TRBV5-8 and TRBJ1-1): EAGVTQSPTHLIKTRGQQATLRCSPISGHTSVYWYQQALGLGLQFLLWYDEGEERNRGNFPPRFSGRQFPNYSSELNVNALELEDSALYLCASGRDRDRGVYTEAFFGQGTRLTVV.

The V call is TRBV5-1, the J call TRBJ2-7; D is uncertain. The germline CDR1 and CDR2 sequences are SGHRS and YFSETQ. Trimming removed 1 base at V and 3 bases at J, with 11 bases between. The CDR3 sequence is 14 residues long. CDR3 nucleotide sequence: TGCGCCAGCAGCTTGCTCTCGGCGGACTACGAGCAGTACTTC. Residues: CASSLLSADYEQYF.

The rearrangement uses TRBV5-6 and TRBJ1-2, with 8 positions matching TRBD1. CDR3 size: 15 residues. Germline V gene data show CDR1 as SGHDT and CDR2 as YYEEEE. V was clipped by 5 bases and J by 1 base; unmatched bases: 7. CDR3 DNA: TGTGCCAGCAGATCTATGGACAGGGTTAACTATGGCTACACCTTC. Protein product: CASRSMDRVNYGYTF.

The chain couples TRBV6-6 to TRBJ1-6; tentative D call: TRBD1 (5 bases). Per the germline V gene, CDR1 is MNHNY and CDR2 is SVGAGI (reference sequence). CDR3 length: 17 residues. Trimming cost V 5 bases and J 1 base, with 15 bases left between them. The CDR3 reads CASSHKGIRSYNSPLHF. CDR3 DNA sequence: TGTGCCAGCAGTCATAAGGGGATTAGGTCCTATAATTCACCCCTCCACTTT.

The rearrangement uses TRBV5-1 and TRBJ2-3; 7 nucleotides agree with TRBD1. V dropped 5 bases and J dropped 0; count of bases not matched to a gene: 6. The length of the CDR3 is 15 residues. Germline V gene lookup returns CDR1 SGHRS and CDR2 YFSETQ. CDR3 sequence reads: CASRPGTASTDTQYF. The DNA for the CDR3 is TGCGCCAGCAGACCCGGGACAGCGAGCACAGATACGCAGTATTTT.

The gene calls are TRBV20-1 and TRBJ2-7; 11 bases align to TRBD1. CDR3 length: 11 residues. Trimming at V came to 3 bases and at J to 9 bases, leaving 1 base not matched to a gene. Germline-derived CDR1 and CDR2 are DFQATT and SNEGSKA (reference sequence). The CDR3: CSASGQGAQYF. In nucleotides, the CDR3 is TGCAGTGCTAGCGGACAGGGGGCGCAGTACTTC.

CDR3 protein: CASSQVRETQYF. The CDR3 DNA follows: TGTGCCAGCAGCCAAGTCCGGGAGACCCAGTACTTC. The rearrangement uses TRBV14 and TRBJ2-5, with unresolved D. With 1 base removed from V and 5 bases from J, the gap between germline ends came to 5 bases. Germline lookup yields CDR1 SGHDN and CDR2 FVKESK. CDR3 length equals 12 residues.

This clone was detected only once. The chain links TRBV7-9 to TRBJ1-4, with 7 bases identical to TRBD1. V trimming: 8 bases; J trimming: 7 bases; junction bases outside the gene matches: 10. CDR3 length: 14 residues. Germline lookup yields CDR1 SEHNR and CDR2 FQNEAQ (reference sequence). DNA of the CDR3: TGTGCCAGCTTAGGGGGCCAGGGAGGTGAAAAACTGTTTTTT. Its protein product is CASLGGQGGEKLFF.

The chain uses TRBV19 and TRBJ2-2, with 7 positions matching TRBD2. This CDR3 contains 16 residues. Losses at the gene ends were 0 bases for V and 4 bases for J; bases not matched to a gene: 5. Per germline, CDR1 LNHDA and CDR2 SQIVND (reference sequence). The CDR3 region is CASSIEQRGGTGELFF. CDR3 bases: TGTGCCAGTAGTATAGAGCAGCGGGGCGGCACCGGGGAGCTGTTTTTT.

This clone was seen a single time. This chain links TRBV5-4 with TRBJ2-3; 8 bases agree with TRBD1. J was trimmed by 5 bases and V by 3 bases; bases with no gene match: 11. Germline lookup yields CDR1 SGHNT and CDR2 YYREEE (reference sequence). CDR3 length: 16 residues. CDR3 DNA sequence: TGTGCCAGCAGCTCCTTAGCAGGGGGCGCGGAAGATACGCAGTATTTT. Translating gives CASSSLAGGAEDTQYF.